This is a list of T cell receptor beta chains from one sample in a study of beta chain features in type 1 diabetes. Assay used: immunoSEQ multiplex PCR; TCRdb lists only in-frame clones, some missing. The sample shows around 170,000 clones, around 9.7% of them seen only once. Material: central memory CD4+ T cells from blood. Source of these receptors: a woman aged 30 to 39 with type 1 diabetes. CDR3s include the opening cysteine and the closing phenylalanine or tryptophan. The D gene is left open where the match is weak. Only some rows state a clone size, as once, few, many or a class for expanded clones.

cdr3_nt	cdr3_aa	d_call	clone_size	v_call	j_call
TGCAGTGCTCATCTCGGCTACGAGCAGTACTTC	CSAHLGYEQYF	NA	few	TRBV20-1	TRBJ2-7
TGTGCCAGCAGTACCACAGGGATGGATGCTTTCTTT	CASSTTGMDAFF	NA	NA	TRBV11-2	TRBJ1-1
TGTGCCAGCAGTTTCGGGCAGGGGATGGGCAATGAGCAGTTCTTC	CASSFGQGMGNEQFF	NA	NA	TRBV28	TRBJ2-1
TGCGCCAGCAGACAGGGTTCCCAAGAGACCCAGTACTTC	CASRQGSQETQYF	NA	NA	TRBV5-1	TRBJ2-5
TGTGCCAGCAGCCGAGCGGCGGGACAGGGGTATGGCTACACCTTC	CASSRAAGQGYGYTF	TRBD1	many	TRBV7-2	TRBJ1-2
TGTGCCAGCTCACCGGACAGTCGCACAGATACGCAGTATTTT	CASSPDSRTDTQYF	NA	NA	TRBV18	TRBJ2-3
TGTGCCAGCAGCCGAGGGCTAGCGGGGACTTACGAGCAGTACTTC	CASSRGLAGTYEQYF	TRBD2	few	TRBV14	TRBJ2-7
TGTGCCAGCAGTTTAAACGAGGAGATCCCTGAGCAGTTCTTC	CASSLNEEIPEQFF	NA	few	TRBV27	TRBJ2-1
TGTGCCAGCAGCTTAGGGTTTTACTTACCGTACTTC	CASSLGFYLPYF	NA	NA	TRBV7-9	TRBJ2-7
TGTGCCAGCAGCTTAAGACAGGCCGGCGGGGAGCTGTTTTTT	CASSLRQAGGELFF	NA	few	TRBV11-2	TRBJ2-2
TGTGCCAGCAGTTTACCCTGCCCCCCTTTTGGGACAGTATGTAACTATGGCTACACCTTC	CASSLPCPPFGTVCNYGYTF	TRBD1	many	TRBV28	TRBJ1-2
TGTGCCAGTGCACAGGGGAGCAATCAGCCCCAGCATTTT	CASAQGSNQPQHF	TRBD1	NA	TRBV19	TRBJ1-5
TGTGCCAGCAGCTTAATGACTAGCGGGACAGTTCGGTTCTTC	CASSLMTSGTVRFF	TRBD2	NA	TRBV7-9	TRBJ2-1
TGTGCCAGCAGCAAGGCCTTCAGACAGGTACCCTCCTACGAGCAGTACTTC	CASSKAFRQVPSYEQYF	NA	NA	TRBV21-1	TRBJ2-7
TGCGCCAGCAGCTGGAACAGGGGACGATTGGCCTACGAGCAGTACTTC	CASSWNRGRLAYEQYF	TRBD1	NA	TRBV5-1	TRBJ2-7
TGTGCCAGCAGTTTATCTCTAGGGGGGGGTTGGTGGAATGAGCAGTTCTTC	CASSLSLGGGWWNEQFF	NA	NA	TRBV28	TRBJ2-1
TGTGCCAGTAACACGGGAATACGGACTGAAGCTTTCTTT	CASNTGIRTEAFF	NA	few	TRBV19	TRBJ1-1
TGTGCCAGCAGCCCGTACGGGGAGCTGTTTTTT	CASSPYGELFF	NA	few	TRBV7-2	TRBJ2-2
TGTGCCAGCTCACCGATAGCCGCCCTCGGATCGAACACCGGGGAGCTGTTTTTT	CASSPIAALGSNTGELFF	NA	NA	TRBV18	TRBJ2-2
TGTGCCAGCAGCCAAGGTCACAGTAACACTGAAGCTTTCTTT	CASSQGHSNTEAFF	NA	few	TRBV4-2	TRBJ1-1
TGTGCCAGCAGCTTAGCTGTGGTGGCTAATGAGCAGTTCTTC	CASSLAVVANEQFF	NA	NA	TRBV11-2	TRBJ2-1
TGTGCCAGCAAGAGTCAGGGGGAGACCCAGTACTTC	CASKSQGETQYF	NA	few	TRBV6-5	TRBJ2-5
TGTGCCTGGAGTCCCGAGGGTTCTGAAGCTTTCTTT	CAWSPEGSEAFF	NA	few	TRBV30	TRBJ1-1
TGTGCCAGCACTAACCGGGCAGGGAATCAGCCCCAGCATTTT	CASTNRAGNQPQHF	NA	NA	TRBV6-1	TRBJ1-5
TGTGCCAGCAGCTTGACGGGACAGGGAAGCACCGGGGAGCTGTTTTTT	CASSLTGQGSTGELFF	TRBD1	NA	TRBV28	TRBJ2-2
TGCGCCAGCAGCCAAGACTCCGGGAGGGCCGATACGCAGTATTTT	CASSQDSGRADTQYF	TRBD2	NA	TRBV4-1	TRBJ2-3
TGCGCCAGCAGCCAAAACGGACAGTTAGAAGCTTTCTTT	CASSQNGQLEAFF	NA	few	TRBV4-1	TRBJ1-1
TGTGCCAGCAGTTACTCGCAGGGGTACAATGAGCAGTTCTTC	CASSYSQGYNEQFF	NA	NA	TRBV6-6	TRBJ2-1
TGTGCCAGCAGCTTGTCACAGGCAAACAATGAGCAGTTCTTC	CASSLSQANNEQFF	NA	few	TRBV4-2	TRBJ2-1
TGTGCCAGTAGTACAACAGGGTTCTCCTACAATGAGCAGTTCTTC	CASSTTGFSYNEQFF	NA	few	TRBV19	TRBJ2-1
TGTGCCAGCAGCCAGACCTTCGGCGGGAGTGGCGGGGAGCTGTTTTTT	CASSQTFGGSGGELFF	TRBD2	many	TRBV4-2	TRBJ2-2
TGTGCCAGCAGTGAAGCAGGGGCATCTGGGGAGCTGTTTTTT	CASSEAGASGELFF	NA	few	TRBV2	TRBJ2-2
TGTGCCAGCAGCCGACCTAGCGGGAGAAGGGAGACCCAGTACTTC	CASSRPSGRRETQYF	TRBD2	few	TRBV28	TRBJ2-5
TGCGCCAGCAGCTCTAGCGGAGATAGCACAGATACGCAGTATTTT	CASSSSGDSTDTQYF	TRBD2	few	TRBV5-1	TRBJ2-3
TGTGCCTGGAGTGTCGGGACAGGGAGGTTCAACGAGCAGTACTTC	CAWSVGTGRFNEQYF	TRBD1	NA	TRBV30	TRBJ2-7
TGTGCCAGCAGCGGGCACAGGGGGCCCGGAGGCCAGCCCCAGCATTTT	CASSGHRGPGGQPQHF	TRBD1	few	TRBV9	TRBJ1-5
TGTGCCTGGAGTGTACCGGGTTCTGGAAACACCATATATTTT	CAWSVPGSGNTIYF	NA	NA	TRBV30	TRBJ1-3
TGCAGCGGAGGCCGGCGACTGGAGACCCAGTACTTC	CSGGRRLETQYF	NA	NA	TRBV29-1	TRBJ2-5
TGTGCCAGCAGTGACAACAAAGCATCCTACAATGAGCAGTTCTTC	CASSDNKASYNEQFF	NA	few	TRBV14	TRBJ2-1
TGCGCCAGCAGCTACGTCCTAGCGGGAGACCATGAGCAGTTCTTC	CASSYVLAGDHEQFF	TRBD2	few	TRBV5-1	TRBJ2-1
TGTGCCAGCAGCTTAGAGAGCGGTACATCCTACGAGCAGTACTTC	CASSLESGTSYEQYF	NA	NA	TRBV7-2	TRBJ2-7